This entry lists 18 T cell receptor beta chains sequenced from one sample in a study of vaccination effects on CD4 cells after COVID-19. Using viral peptide pools, the ViraFEST assay grew out antigen-specific CD4+ T cells prior to sequencing. Subsequent to a culture period of about ten days, CD4+ T cells were isolated. As their vaccination, participants received two doses of either BNT162b2 or mRNA-1273. Libraries were prepared by immunoSEQ multiplex PCR; TCRdb keeps only in-frame clonotypes and omits some of them. The table has over 50,000 clones, around three quarters seen once; the top ten hold 1% to 1.5%. These TCRs' antigens remain unknown. Specimen: CD4+ T cells from PBMCs cultured with HCoV-229E spike peptides, collected after COVID-19 vaccination. The receptors were sampled from a human donor who received a COVID-19 vaccine.

In its sample, this clone was seen a few times. The rearrangement links TRBV11-2 to TRBJ2-3; D ambiguous. CDR1 is SGHAT and CDR2 is FQNNGV in the germline V gene. Trimming pared 5 bases from V and 2 bases from J, leaving 5 bases between. This CDR3 has 12 residues. The chain's CDR3 is CASSPTTDTQYF. The CDR3 region has the DNA TGTGCCAGCAGCCCAACCACAGATACGCAGTATTTT.

CDR3 coding DNA: TGTGCCAGCAGCGTAGGGGCACCCCCTGCTGTGTCTGGAAACACCATATATTTT. It yields the protein CASSVGAPPAVSGNTIYF. The J gene is TRBJ1-3, the V gene TRBV9, with no clear D. The germline V gene has CDR1 SGDLS and CDR2 YYNGEE. This CDR3 contains 18 residues. V lost 0 bases to trimming and J lost 1 base, with 17 bases between them.

This chain links TRBV2 with TRBJ1-5; D perhaps matches TRBD1 (6 bases). Germline V CDR1 and CDR2: SNHLY, FYNNEI. The CDR3 runs 15 residues. V shed 7 bases and J shed 7 bases, with 20 bases lying between them. CDR3 sequence reads: CASTKEGGVGQPQHF. In DNA, the CDR3 is TGTGCCAGCACCAAAGAGGGGGGCGTCGGGCAGCCCCAGCATTTT.

This clone was seen a single time. The J gene is TRBJ1-1, the V gene TRBV15; no reliable D call. CDR1 is LNHNV, CDR2 YYDKDF, per germline (reference sequence). V dropped 3 bases and J dropped 2 bases, with 4 bases sitting between them. This CDR3 is built from 12 residues. In nucleotides, the CDR3 is TGTGCCACCAGCAGGAAAAACACTGAAGCTTTCTTT. This translates into CATSRKNTEAFF.

The genes are TRBV7-3 and TRBJ2-5, with D perhaps matching TRBD1 (5 bases). Germline V CDR1 and CDR2: SGHTA, FQGTGA. V lost 5 bases to trimming and J lost 5 bases, with 15 bases between them. CDR3 size: 14 residues. The CDR3 loop is CASSVNRNGETQYF. In DNA form, the CDR3 reads TGTGCCAGCAGCGTAAACAGGAACGGGGAGACCCAGTACTTC.

This sequence joins TRBV2 and TRBJ1-2, with a possible D match to TRBD1 (5 bases). Looked up from germline, CDR1 is SNHLY and CDR2 is FYNNEI. The germline V and J ends were trimmed by 4 bases and 8 bases, with 14 bases remaining between them. The CDR3 spans 13 residues. The CDR3 sequence is CASSGYGARGYTF. The CDR3 DNA follows: TGTGCCAGCAGTGGATATGGGGCTAGGGGCTACACCTTC.

The V call is TRBV4-1, the J call TRBJ1-4; 9 bases line up with TRBD1. Trimming at V came to 1 base and at J to 8 bases, leaving 8 bases not matched to a gene. CDR3 length: 16 residues. Germline V CDR1 and CDR2: MGHRA, YSYEKL. The CDR3 nucleotides are TGCGCCAGCAGCCAAGGGGGGGACAGGGCCCGAGAAAAACTGTTTTTT. Its protein product is CASSQGGDRAREKLFF.

CDR3 sequence reads: CASRSRGAGAQPQHF. For the CDR3, the DNA is TGTGCCAGTAGATCGCGAGGTGCAGGGGCCCAGCCCCAGCATTTT. This chain links TRBV19 with TRBJ1-5; tentatively, D is TRBD1 (6 bases). Trimming stripped 6 bases from V and 7 bases from J, with 19 bases between. Looked up from germline, CDR1 is LNHDA and CDR2 is SQIVND (reference sequence). The CDR3 contains 15 residues.

This clone occurred a few times. The chain recombines TRBV28 with TRBJ2-3; the D gene is possibly TRBD1 (6 bases). This CDR3 is built from 17 residues. Trimming cost V 5 bases and J 0 bases, with 18 bases left between them. The germline V gene has CDR1 MDHEN and CDR2 SYDVKM. CDR3 coding DNA: TGTGCCAGCAGTGCAAGAACAGGGACCGCTAGCACAGATACGCAGTATTTT. It yields the protein CASSARTGTASTDTQYF.

The genes are TRBV24-1 and TRBJ2-1, with D unresolved. CDR1 and CDR2 (germline): KGHDR, SFDVKD. Trimming shortened V by 8 bases and J by 0 bases, and 7 bases separated the two germline ends. The CDR3 runs 13 residues. The CDR3: CATTADSYNEQFF. The CDR3 coding sequence is TGTGCCACCACGGCAGACTCCTACAATGAGCAGTTCTTC.

The genes are TRBV27 and TRBJ1-6; possible D gene TRBD1, 6 bases. The CDR3 runs 16 residues. The germline gives CDR1 MNHEY, CDR2 SMNVEV (reference sequence). Deletions cut 2 bases from V and 2 bases from J, with 10 bases between. Here the CDR3 reads CASSLRGFTYNSPLHF. The CDR3 DNA reads TGTGCCAGCAGTTTAAGGGGGTTCACCTATAATTCACCCCTCCACTTT.

V is TRBV6-6 and J is TRBJ1-6; D unresolved. CDR1 and CDR2 (germline): MNHNY, SVGAGI (reference sequence). V was shortened by 2 bases and J by 7 bases, with 15 bases between the two germline ends. This CDR3 is built from 16 residues. This chain's CDR3 is CASSYGRQGWNSPLHF. The CDR3 DNA is TGTGCCAGCAGTTACGGAAGACAAGGGTGGAATTCACCCCTCCACTTT.

V gene TRBV18 combines with J gene TRBJ2-2; D uncertain. V shed 10 bases and J shed 1 base, with 19 bases lying between them. Germline CDR1 KGHSH, CDR2 LQKENI. This CDR3 contains 16 residues. For the CDR3, the DNA is TGTGCCACTATGGGGTCGCAGCGCTGGAACACCGGGGAGCTGTTTTTT. Translation: CATMGSQRWNTGELFF.

The V gene is TRBV7-2, the J gene TRBJ1-5, with D possibly TRBD1 on 5 matching bases. Trimming removed 2 bases from V and 2 bases from J, with 10 bases in between. The CDR3 consists of 15 residues. Germline V gene lookup returns CDR1 SGHTA and CDR2 FQGNSA. CDR3 loop: CASSLQGGGNQPQHF. For the CDR3, the DNA is TGTGCCAGCAGCTTACAGGGTGGGGGCAATCAGCCCCAGCATTTT.

This clone was detected only a few times. The rearrangement links TRBV3-1 (or the pseudogene TRBV3-2) to TRBJ1-4; no reliable D call. With 5 bases removed from V and 7 bases from J, the gap between germline ends came to 17 bases. The CDR3 has 15 amino acids. Germline V gene sequence: CDR1 LGHDT, CDR2 YNNKEL (reference sequence). CDR3 residues: CASSVRGSAAEKLFF. As DNA, the CDR3 is TGTGCCAGCAGCGTAAGAGGGTCCGCTGCTGAAAAACTGTTTTTT.

The V and J genes are TRBV7-8 and TRBJ1-2; TRBD1 is a possible D gene (5 bases). The V gene lost 5 bases and the J gene lost 2 bases, with 18 bases spanning the gap. CDR1 and CDR2 (germline): SGHVS, FQNEAQ. The CDR3 has 16 residues. Here the CDR3 reads CASSQDPGALNYGYTF. The CDR3 coding sequence is TGTGCCAGCAGCCAGGACCCCGGGGCGTTAAACTATGGCTACACCTTC.

This clone has more than one count but fewer than ten. V and J are TRBV5-8 and TRBJ2-3, with D possibly TRBD2 on 6 matching bases. With 8 bases removed from V and 4 bases from J, the gap between germline ends came to 14 bases. The CDR3 covers 13 residues. Germline V gives CDR1 SGHTS, CDR2 YDEGEE. CDR3 region: CASPGRGADTQYF. As DNA, the CDR3 is TGTGCCAGTCCCGGGCGGGGCGCAGATACGCAGTATTTT.

The V gene is TRBV5-6, the J gene TRBJ2-2; 13 bases map to TRBD2. J was trimmed by 2 bases and V by 4 bases; bases with no gene match: 11. Germline CDR1 SGHDT, CDR2 YYEEEE. CDR3 length equals 19 residues. The CDR3 spells CASSPRGGLAGPNTGELFF. The CDR3 bases are TGTGCCAGCAGCCCCCGGGGGGGACTAGCGGGGCCAAACACCGGGGAGCTGTTTTTT.